The T cell receptor beta chain under discussion was sequenced for a study of T cell responses to AZD1222 COVID-19 vaccine. Turning to this clone: Antigen unknown.

With 4 bases removed from V and 0 bases from J, the gap between germline ends came to 7 bases. The CDR3 is 13 amino acids. Germline V lookup: CDR1 SQVTM, CDR2 ANQGSEA. Produced via immunoSEQ multiplex PCR; TCRdb's table is partial and in-frame only. The table includes approximately 140,000 clones, around four fifths detected once. Study-wide results and caveats: A reported finding is that nearly half of spike-specific TCRs target unmutated variant regions. Donors, mostly white British, included more females; clonal diversity was possibly underestimated.

The sample in question was peripheral blood, obtained on day 0 of MenACWY control vaccination. The chain couples TRBV29-1 to TRBJ1-3, with no clear D. The receptor was derived from an adult in good health. The CDR3 DNA sequence: TGCAGCGTTGGAGCCAGCTCTGGAAACACCATATATTTT. As protein: CSVGASSGNTIYF.